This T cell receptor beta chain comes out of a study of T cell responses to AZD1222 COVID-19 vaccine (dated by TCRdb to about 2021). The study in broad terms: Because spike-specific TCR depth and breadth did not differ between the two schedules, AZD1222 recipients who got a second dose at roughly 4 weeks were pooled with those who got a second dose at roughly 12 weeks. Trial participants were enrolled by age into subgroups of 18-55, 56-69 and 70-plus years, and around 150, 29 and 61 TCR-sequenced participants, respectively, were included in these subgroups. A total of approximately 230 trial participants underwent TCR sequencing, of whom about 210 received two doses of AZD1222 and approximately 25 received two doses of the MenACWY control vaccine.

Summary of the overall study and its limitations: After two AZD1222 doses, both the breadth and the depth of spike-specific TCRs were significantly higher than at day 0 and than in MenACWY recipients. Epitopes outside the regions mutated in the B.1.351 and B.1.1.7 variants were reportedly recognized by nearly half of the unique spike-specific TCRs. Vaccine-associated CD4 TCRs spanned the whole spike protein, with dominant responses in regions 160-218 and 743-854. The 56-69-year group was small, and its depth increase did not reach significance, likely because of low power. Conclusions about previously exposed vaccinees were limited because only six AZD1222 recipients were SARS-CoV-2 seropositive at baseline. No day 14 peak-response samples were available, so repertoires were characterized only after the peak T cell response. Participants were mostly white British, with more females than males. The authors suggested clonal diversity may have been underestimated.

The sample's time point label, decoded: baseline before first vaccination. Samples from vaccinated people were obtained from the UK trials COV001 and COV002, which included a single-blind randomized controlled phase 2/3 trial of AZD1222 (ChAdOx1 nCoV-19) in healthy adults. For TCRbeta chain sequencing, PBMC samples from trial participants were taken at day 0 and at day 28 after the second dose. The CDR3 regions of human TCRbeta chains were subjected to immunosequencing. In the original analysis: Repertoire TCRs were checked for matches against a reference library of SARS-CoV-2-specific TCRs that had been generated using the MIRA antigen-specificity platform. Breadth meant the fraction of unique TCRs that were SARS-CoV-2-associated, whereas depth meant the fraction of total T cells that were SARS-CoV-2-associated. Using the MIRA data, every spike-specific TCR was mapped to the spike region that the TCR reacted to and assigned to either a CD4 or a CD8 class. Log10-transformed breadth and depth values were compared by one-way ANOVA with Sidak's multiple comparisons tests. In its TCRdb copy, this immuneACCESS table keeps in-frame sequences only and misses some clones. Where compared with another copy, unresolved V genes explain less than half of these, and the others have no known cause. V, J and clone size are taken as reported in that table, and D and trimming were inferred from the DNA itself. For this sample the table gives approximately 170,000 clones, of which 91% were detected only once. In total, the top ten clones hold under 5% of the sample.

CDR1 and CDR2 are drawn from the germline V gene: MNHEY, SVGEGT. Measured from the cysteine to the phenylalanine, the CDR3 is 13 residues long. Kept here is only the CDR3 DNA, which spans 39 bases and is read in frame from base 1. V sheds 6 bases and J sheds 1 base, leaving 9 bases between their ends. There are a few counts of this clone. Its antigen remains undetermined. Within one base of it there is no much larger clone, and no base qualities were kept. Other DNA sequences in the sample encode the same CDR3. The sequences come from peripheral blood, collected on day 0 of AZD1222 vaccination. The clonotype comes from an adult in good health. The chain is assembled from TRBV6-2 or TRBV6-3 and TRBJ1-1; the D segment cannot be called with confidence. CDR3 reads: CASSFLQNTEAFF. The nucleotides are TGTGCCAGCAGCTTTCTACAGAACACTGAAGCTTTCTTT.